This TCR beta chain was obtained from a study of T cells in Graves' hyperthyroidism and ophthalmopathy. TCR beta CDR3 region amplification was performed from RNA transcripts. The HTBI primer set was used in a first-round RT-PCR of the TCR CDR3. TCRdb passed the multiplex PCR reads through MiXCR, listing each CDR3 protein once. This table holds around 420,000 distinct CDR3 sequences, roughly 13% found once. About this clonotype itself: A clone one base away is much larger, so this may be a read error.

CDR3 length: 13 amino acids. CDR1 and CDR2 from the germline V gene are MRHNA and SNTAGT. Sequencing input: blood. This TCR derives from a woman between 18 and 29 years old with Graves' hyperthyroidism. The chain is built from TRBV6-4 and TRBJ2-5; the D is unclear. The CDR3 loop reads CASSYELGQGWHF. The CDR3 nucleotides read TGTGCCAGCAGTTACGAATTAGGGCAAGGGTGGCACTTC.